The T cell receptor (beta chain) under discussion was sequenced for a study of cytomegalovirus exposure and HLA in healthy donors. Donors consisted of healthy bone marrow donors. Primers for the PCR totalled 60 Vbeta and 13 Jbeta. The table came from immunoSEQ multiplex PCR; TCRdb's copy has only in-frame clones and leaves some out. This table has fewer than 250,000 clones, around 78% appearing once. This TCR came from a woman in her thirties in good health and CMV-seropositive. The sequencing sample was made of PBMCs.

The CDR3 reads CASSAGMTYGYTF. CDR3 nucleotide sequence: TGTGCCAGCAGTGCGGGGATGACTTATGGCTACACCTTC. The genes are TRBV6-4 and TRBJ1-2, with D unresolved. The CDR3 contains 13 residues. Per the germline V gene, CDR1 is MRHNA and CDR2 is SNTAGT. V was cut by 4 bases and J by 5 bases, with 11 bases left in between.